The subject of this entry is one T cell receptor beta chain. This sample is drawn from a study of blood T cell repertoires in COVID-19. The study drew participants aged about 18 to 90 years from around 24 US areas. Measured with immunoSEQ multiplex PCR; TCRdb has only the in-frame clones, and not every one. The sample shows around 250,000 clones, 80% to 90% of them seen only once. The CDR3 consists of 15 residues. V shed 0 bases and J shed 4 bases, with 16 bases lying between them. Germline lookup yields CDR1 GTSNPN and CDR2 SVGIG (reference sequence). Sequencing was carried out using PBMCs or T cells enriched from blood (not recorded which). The origin of this receptor is a woman aged 45-65 years who had recovered from COVID-19. The chain couples TRBV30 to TRBJ2-7; TRBD2 might be the D (6 bases). The CDR3 sequence: CAWSVLGGEGYEQYF. The CDR3 region has the DNA TGTGCCTGGAGTGTACTGGGGGGTGAGGGGTACGAGCAGTACTTC.